This T cell receptor (beta chain) derives from a study of blood T cell repertoires in COVID-19 (dated by TCRdb to about 2020). General notes on the study: Samples from collaborators originated in the United States, Italy and Spain and spanned both the acute and convalescent phases of COVID-19. The prospective study material was composed of cDNA or gDNA derived from T cells, B-cell-depleted T cells, or PBMCs. Subjects who had been exposed to COVID-19, were actively infected with it, or had recovered from it provided the deeply sampled blood TCRbeta repertoires that made up the dataset. The repertoires were released in a freely available public database intended as a resource for research on the immune response to SARS-CoV-2. Samples were obtained from the ongoing ImmuneRACE study (first 160 participants) and from some 1,200 subjects provided by 6 global collaborators. Nearly every sample came with metadata listing a de-identified subject ID, COVID-19 status, age in years and sex. Where available, HLA class I and class II types were taken from metadata supplied by the sample provider and were not determined by assay-based typing.

One collaborating source in Seattle enrolled patients during active infection and followed them longitudinally through the course of disease. Collaborating institutions collected whole blood in K2EDTA tubes following their own protocols. For TCRbeta analysis, collaborator samples were shipped as frozen whole blood, as isolated PBMCs, or as DNA extracted from either sample type. General study outcomes and caveats: The quantity of clinical and demographic metadata differed by source and by participant and was supplied without curation.

The immunoSEQ Assay, a bias-controlled multiplex PCR, was used to amplify TCRbeta CDR3 regions from genomic DNA. From the authors' description of their analysis: The number of nucleated cells in each sample was estimated by amplification of reference gene primers within the assay. To quantify the absolute abundance of each unique TCRbeta CDR3 rearrangement, sequence reads were collapsed and filtered. For each sample, productive Simpson clonality was calculated as the square root of Simpson's diversity index over productive rearrangements. Sourced from immuneACCESS, this table was stored by TCRdb with only in-frame sequences that have V and J called. A share of the clones is absent; for the studies checked, an unresolved V gene accounts for under half, and the remainder has no known explanation. The DNA was the basis for D and trimming; V, J and clone size are from that table. In all, the sample holds a few hundred thousand clones, and about 91% of those were seen once. The ten largest clones capture 2.5% to 3% of the sample.

Notes on this clone: Its antigen remains unidentified. Per-base quality was not reported, and no clone a single base away is much larger than it.

Relative to germline, V is missing 5 bases and J is missing 0 bases, with 12 bases of the junction outside any gene match. The CDR3 starts with the cysteine, ends with the phenylalanine, and has 16 residues. This entry keeps only the CDR3 DNA: 48 bases, framed from base 1. Via the germline V gene, CDR1 is SQVTM and CDR2 ANQGSEA. The sequenced sample consisted of peripheral blood. This sequence was found in a person between 18 and 30 years old with COVID-19, enrolled during active disease. The sequence joins TRBV29-1 to TRBJ1-1; 7 central nucleotides agree with TRBD1. The nucleotide sequence is TGCAGCGTTCTGTTCCCCCTAGGGGGCATGAACACTGAAGCTTTCTTT. It encodes CSVLFPLGGMNTEAFF.